A single sample gave rise to the 27 T cell receptor beta chains below, sequenced in a study of early T cells in non-severe SARS-CoV-2 infection. TCRdb called the 5' RACE reads again in MiXCR, with one record for every CDR3 protein. The table has tens of thousands of distinct CDR3 sequences, roughly 10% seen once; the top ten hold around 6.3%. Sequenced: whole blood. The origin of the receptors is an adult who was a healthcare worker with PCR-confirmed SARS-CoV-2 infection or an uninfected control (not recorded which).

The gene calls are TRBV5-1 and TRBJ2-3; 9 nucleotides match TRBD1. The J segment lost 3 bases and the V segment lost 4 bases, leaving 9 bases of the junction unmatched. CDR1 is SGHRS, CDR2 YFSETQ, per germline. The CDR3 sequence is 16 residues long. The CDR3 loop is CASSSGTGFETDTQYF. The CDR3, as DNA: TGCGCCAGCAGCAGCGGGACAGGGTTTGAGACAGATACGCAGTATTTT.

This clonotype was counted ten times or more. Here the CDR3 reads CSAPIGRGNEQFF. Written as DNA, the CDR3 is TGCAGTGCCCCTATCGGGAGGGGAAATGAGCAGTTCTTC. V usage is TRBV20-1 and J usage is TRBJ2-1, with 8 bases fitting TRBD2. CDR1 and CDR2 from the germline V gene are DFQATT and SNEGSKA (reference sequence). This CDR3 has 13 residues. The V gene end was trimmed by 6 bases and the J gene end by 7 bases; junction bases not matched to a gene: 8.

This sequence joins TRBV5-1 and TRBJ2-7; weak D call: TRBD1 (5 bases). Germline assignment: CDR1 SGHRS and CDR2 YFSETQ. CDR3 length: 13 amino acids. V dropped 4 bases and J dropped 2 bases, with 10 bases sitting between them. CDR3 sequence reads: CASSTQGAYEQYF. In nucleotides, the CDR3 is TGCGCCAGCAGCACCCAAGGGGCCTACGAGCAGTACTTC.

The table lists this clonotype with a few counts. The V call is TRBV4-3, the J call TRBJ2-1; 8 nucleotides line up with TRBD2. The CDR3 is 15 residues long. Per the germline V gene, CDR1 is LGHNA and CDR2 is YSLEER. V lost 4 bases, J lost 7 bases, and 9 bases stayed unmatched. In DNA, the CDR3 is TGCGCCAGCAGCCTAAGGTTAGCGGGAACAAATGAGCAGTTCTTC. Translation gives CASSLRLAGTNEQFF.

A few counts support this clonotype. The V and J genes are TRBV9 and TRBJ2-2; TRBD1 matches at 7 bases. The trim removed 4 bases at V and 4 bases at J, leaving 13 bases unmatched. Germline CDR1 and CDR2: SGDLS and YYNGEE. The CDR3 is made up of 17 amino acids. CDR3: CASSSHAGTESTGELFF. CDR3 sequence (DNA): TGTGCCAGCAGCTCACACGCTGGGACAGAGAGCACCGGGGAGCTGTTTTTT.

The chain uses TRBV3-1 and TRBJ2-7, with TRBD1 matching 7 bases. CDR1 is LGHDT and CDR2 is YNNKEL in the germline V gene (reference sequence). The V gene end was trimmed by 0 bases and the J gene end by 2 bases; junction bases not matched to a gene: 1. The CDR3 contains 14 residues. The CDR3: CASSQEGQTYEQYF. In DNA form, the CDR3 reads TGTGCCAGCAGCCAAGAGGGACAGACCTACGAGCAGTACTTC.

At least ten counts were recorded for this clonotype. This chain links TRBV6-5 with TRBJ2-2; TRBD2 matches 9 bases. With 4 bases clipped from V and 2 bases from J, the junction kept 8 bases outside the gene matches. The CDR3 sequence is 17 residues long. Germline CDR1 reads MNHEY; CDR2 reads SVGAGI. The CDR3 sequence is CASSFDSGGPNTGELFF. The CDR3, as DNA: TGTGCCAGCAGTTTTGATAGCGGGGGCCCTAACACCGGGGAGCTGTTTTTT.

The chain employs TRBV5-1 and TRBJ2-7; D is uncertain. The CDR3 totals 11 residues. Deletions cut 6 bases from V and 6 bases from J, with 10 bases between. CDR1 and CDR2 from the germline V gene are SGHRS and YFSETQ. The CDR3 region is CASMEGLEQYF. CDR3 nucleotides: TGCGCCAGCATGGAAGGGCTCGAGCAGTACTTC. Filled out from reference TRBV5-1 and TRBJ2-7, the complete variable domain reads KAGVTQTPRYLIKTRGQQVTLSCSPISGHRSVSWYQQTPGQGLQFLFEYFSETQRNKGNFPGRFSGRQFSNSRSEMNVSTLELGDSALYLCASMEGLEQYFGPGTRLTVT.

This clonotype occurred many times. The genes are TRBV3-1 and TRBJ1-5; 8 bases fit TRBD1. The CDR3 has 17 residues. V was clipped by 0 bases and J by 3 bases; unmatched bases: 7. From germline, CDR1 is LGHDT and CDR2 YNNKEL (reference sequence). CDR3 residues: CASSQDRGTGINQPQHF. As DNA, the CDR3 is TGTGCCAGCAGCCAAGATCGGGGGACAGGCATCAATCAGCCCCAGCATTTT.

This clonotype appeared a few times. The chain uses TRBV28 and TRBJ1-3, with 8 bases identical to TRBD1. J lost 4 bases, V lost 5 bases, and 7 bases had no gene match. This CDR3 contains 15 residues. Germline assignment: CDR1 MDHEN and CDR2 SYDVKM. CDR3 region: CASSLRQGNGNTIYF. In nucleotides, the CDR3 is TGTGCCAGCAGTCTCCGACAGGGGAACGGAAACACCATATATTTT.

This clonotype has just a few counts. V usage is TRBV5-1 and J usage is TRBJ2-7; TRBD2 is a possible D gene (6 bases). This CDR3 is 14 amino acids long. In germline, CDR1 is SGHRS, CDR2 YFSETQ. V was clipped by 7 bases and J by 2 bases, with 16 bases between them. The chain's CDR3 is CASAPFSGAYEQYF. The CDR3, as DNA: TGCGCCAGCGCCCCTTTTTCGGGGGCCTACGAGCAGTACTTC.

This clonotype was counted ten times or more. The rearrangement uses TRBV5-1 and TRBJ2-7; TRBD2 might be the D (5 bases). The V gene lost 1 base and the J gene lost 0 bases, with 29 bases spanning the gap. The CDR3 runs to 21 residues. The V gene's germline CDR1 is SGHRS and CDR2 YFSETQ. The CDR3 sequence is CASSLRPRSGSPSGYSYEQYF. As DNA, the CDR3 is TGCGCCAGCAGCTTGCGACCCCGTTCGGGGTCCCCATCCGGGTACTCCTACGAGCAGTACTTC.

Ten or more counts support this clonotype. The DNA for the CDR3 is TGCAGCGCCTGGACCGGTTCGAGGACCGGGGAGCTGTTTTTT. Its protein product is CSAWTGSRTGELFF. The chain employs TRBV29-1 and TRBJ2-2, with no clear D. The V gene lost 7 bases and the J gene lost 5 bases, with 17 bases spanning the gap. Germline V lookup: CDR1 SQVTM, CDR2 ANQGSEA. The CDR3 runs 14 residues.

This clonotype came up many times. This chain uses TRBV11-2 with TRBJ2-7, with D hard to call. The V end lost 0 bases, the J end lost 6 bases, and 15 bases lay between the germline ends. Looked up from germline, CDR1 is SGHAT and CDR2 is FQNNGV. The CDR3 loop spans 15 amino acids. The CDR3 reads CASSLDRAARVEQYF. CDR3 bases: TGTGCCAGCAGCTTAGATAGGGCGGCCCGTGTCGAGCAGTACTTC.

This clonotype was detected many times. The chain uses TRBV7-3 and TRBJ2-2, with 7 bases that match TRBD2. The junction had 4 bases not matched to a gene; V was cut back by 4 bases and J by 2 bases. This CDR3 is built from 15 residues. Germline assignment: CDR1 SGHTA and CDR2 FQGTGA. DNA of the CDR3: TGTGCCAGCAGCTGGGCTAGCGGTAACACCGGGGAGCTGTTTTTT. It encodes CASSWASGNTGELFF.

This chain connects TRBV5-8 to TRBJ2-3; no firm D call. The germline gives CDR1 SGHTS, CDR2 YDEGEE. V gave up 0 bases and J gave up 0 bases, with 8 bases separating them. CDR3 length: 15 amino acids. CDR3 residues: CASSLAQTSTDTQYF. CDR3 in DNA: TGTGCCAGCAGCTTGGCCCAGACAAGCACAGATACGCAGTATTTT.

This clonotype has a count of ten or more. The chain employs TRBV6-5 and TRBJ1-6; TRBD1 aligns across 7 bases. Germline CDR1 and CDR2: MNHEY and SVGAGI. V shed 2 bases and J 7 bases; nucleotides not matched to a gene: 2. CDR3 length: 14 amino acids. The CDR3 loop reads CASSYGTANSPLHF. CDR3 DNA: TGTGCCAGCAGTTACGGGACAGCAAATTCACCCCTCCACTTT.

This clonotype was observed a few times. This chain links TRBV5-1 with TRBJ1-4; D unclear. The CDR3 length is 15 residues. Per germline, CDR1 SGHRS and CDR2 YFSETQ. Between the trimmed V and J ends, which lost 4 bases and 7 bases, there was a span of 17 bases. In nucleotides, the CDR3 is TGCGCCAGCAGCCCTGAAGGCCATAGCAGTGAAAAACTGTTTTTT. Amino acids: CASSPEGHSSEKLFF.

V and J are TRBV29-1 and TRBJ2-7, with D perhaps matching TRBD1 or TRBD2 (5 bases each). V was cut by 0 bases and J by 6 bases, with 12 bases left in between. The CDR3 runs to 13 residues. In germline, CDR1 is SQVTM, CDR2 ANQGSEA. The CDR3, as DNA: TGCAGCGTTGAAGAGGGGGAAGGGGTCGAGCAGTACTTC. This codes for CSVEEGEGVEQYF.

The sample holds a few counts of this clonotype. The chain uses TRBV20-1 and TRBJ2-1, with 9 bases fitting TRBD1. Germline lookup yields CDR1 DFQATT and CDR2 SNEGSKA (reference sequence). CDR3 size: 16 residues. The ends lost 0 bases at V and 8 bases at J; junction bases unmatched: 11. CDR3 protein: CSARDLPGTGSDEQFF. The CDR3 DNA is TGCAGTGCTAGAGATCTCCCCGGGACAGGGAGCGATGAGCAGTTCTTC.

This clonotype was seen only a few times. The rearrangement joins TRBV6-2 or TRBV6-3 to TRBJ2-7; 8 nucleotides align to TRBD1. This CDR3 is 14 amino acids long. Germline V gene data show CDR1 as MNHEY and CDR2 as SVGEGT. The J segment lost 2 bases and the V segment lost 6 bases, leaving 6 bases of the junction unmatched. CDR3 DNA sequence: TGTGCCAGCAGGAGACAGGGGAGGACCTACGAGCAGTACTTC. Encoded protein: CASRRQGRTYEQYF.

This clonotype was seen a few times. The chain carries TRBV20-1 and TRBJ1-1; D gene ambiguous. Germline V gene data show CDR1 as DFQATT and CDR2 as SNEGSKA (reference sequence). Between the trimmed V and J ends, which lost 6 bases and 6 bases, there was a span of 11 bases. CDR3 size: 11 residues. CDR3 loop: CSAVNIPEAFF. CDR3 in DNA: TGCAGTGCAGTCAATATCCCTGAAGCTTTCTTT.

This clonotype appeared a few times. The rearrangement uses TRBV21-1 and TRBJ1-6. TRBV21-1 is noted as a pseudogene. CDR3 size: 20 residues. The CDR3 region has the DNA TGTGCCAGCAGCAAAGATAGGAGAGGTTTGATGACCGTCCATAATTCACCCCTCCACTTT. It codes for CASSKDRRGLMTVHNSPLHF.

This clonotype was seen more than once but under ten times. The rearrangement uses TRBV9 and TRBJ1-6; D remains ambiguous. The V end was cut by 2 bases, the J end by 9 bases, with 9 bases between. Germline assignment: CDR1 SGDLS and CDR2 YYNGEE. The CDR3 consists of 13 residues. This chain's CDR3 is CASSVDGGSPLHF. The CDR3 DNA reads as TGTGCCAGCAGCGTCGATGGCGGTTCACCCCTCCACTTT.

The rearrangement joins TRBV11-1 to TRBJ2-5; D uncertain. This CDR3 is 13 amino acids long. V shed 7 bases and J shed 0 bases, with 9 bases lying between them. The germline gives CDR1 SGHAT, CDR2 FQDESV (reference sequence). The DNA for the CDR3 is TGTGCCAGCAAAGTTGGTCACCAAGAGACCCAGTACTTC. This sequence encodes CASKVGHQETQYF. Together with reference TRBV11-1 and TRBJ2-5, the CDR3 gives the full variable domain: EAEVAQSPRYKITEKSQAVAFWCDPISGHATLYWYRQILGQGPELLVQFQDESVVDDSQLPKDRFSAERLKGVDSTLKIQPAELGDSAMYLCASKVGHQETQYFGPGTRLLVL.

This clonotype was seen only a few times. The chain employs TRBV18 and TRBJ1-4, with 9 bases identical to TRBD1. Trimming removed 3 bases from V and 5 bases from J; junction bases left unmatched: 7. CDR1 and CDR2 from the germline V gene are KGHSH and LQKENI. CDR3 length equals 16 residues. The CDR3 reads CASSPRSGTGNEKLFF. CDR3 bases: TGTGCCAGCTCACCGAGGTCCGGGACAGGGAATGAAAAACTGTTTTTT.

This clonotype came up a few times. The rearrangement joins TRBV12-3 or TRBV12-4 to TRBJ2-7, with a possible D match to TRBD2 (5 bases). V lost 6 bases to trimming and J lost 5 bases, with 17 bases between them. This CDR3 is 14 amino acids long. CDR3: CASRPGQSGDEQYF. The CDR3 nucleotides are TGTGCCAGCAGACCCGGGCAATCCGGGGACGAGCAGTACTTC.